The source of this T cell receptor beta chain is a study of OX40 agonist ivuxolimab in advanced cancers. Background on the study: Averaging roughly 60 years in age, with a range of about 23 to 79, the cohort was approximately 84% male. General study points: At doses 0.1 to 3.0 mg/kg, CD4+ and CD8+ clones expanded. Partial responders receiving 0.1-3.0 mg/kg showed among the lowest clonal expansion.

This CDR3 is built from 15 residues. V lost 0 bases to trimming and J lost 5 bases, with 14 bases between them. Germline assignment: CDR1 SGHRS and CDR2 YFSETQ. About this clone itself: Its antigen is not known.

Produced via immunoSEQ multiplex PCR; TCRdb's table is partial and in-frame only. The profile shows 60,000 to 75,000 clones, about 86% of them singletons. The origin of this receptor is an adult with an advanced solid tumor such as melanoma, head and neck, liver or kidney cancer. Sequencing was performed on CD4+ or CD8+ T cells sorted from blood, taken in a trial of the OX40 agonist ivuxolimab. The chain joins TRBV5-1 to TRBJ2-5; D unclear. The CDR3: CASSLADPTRETQYF. The CDR3 DNA is TGCGCCAGCAGCTTGGCGGACCCCACGAGGGAGACCCAGTACTTC.